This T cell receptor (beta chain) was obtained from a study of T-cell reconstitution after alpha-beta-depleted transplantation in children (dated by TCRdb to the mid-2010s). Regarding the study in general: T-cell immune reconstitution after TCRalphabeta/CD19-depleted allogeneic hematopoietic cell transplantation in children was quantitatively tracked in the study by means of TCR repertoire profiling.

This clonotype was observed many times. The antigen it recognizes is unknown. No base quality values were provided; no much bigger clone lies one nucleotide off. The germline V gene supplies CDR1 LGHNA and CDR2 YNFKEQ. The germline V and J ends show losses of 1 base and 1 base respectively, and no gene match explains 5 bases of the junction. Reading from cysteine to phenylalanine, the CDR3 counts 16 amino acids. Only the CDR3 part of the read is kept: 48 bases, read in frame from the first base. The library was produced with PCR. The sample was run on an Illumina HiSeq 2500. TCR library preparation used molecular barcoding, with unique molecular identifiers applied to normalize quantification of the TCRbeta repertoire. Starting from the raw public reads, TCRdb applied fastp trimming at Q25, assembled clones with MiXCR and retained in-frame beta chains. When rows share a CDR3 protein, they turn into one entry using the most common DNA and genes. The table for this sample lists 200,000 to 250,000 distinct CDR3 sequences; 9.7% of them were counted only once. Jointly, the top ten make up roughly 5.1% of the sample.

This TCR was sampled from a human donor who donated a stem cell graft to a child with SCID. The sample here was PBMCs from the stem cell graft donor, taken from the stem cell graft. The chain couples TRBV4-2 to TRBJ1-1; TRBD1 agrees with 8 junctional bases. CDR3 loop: CASSQAGGRENTEAFF. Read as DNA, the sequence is TGTGCCAGCAGCCAAGCAGGGGGCCGGGAGAACACTGAAGCTTTCTTT.